These 30 T cell receptor beta chains were sequenced from one sample in a study of cytomegalovirus exposure and HLA in healthy donors (dated by TCRdb to about 2017). Libraries were built with the immunoSEQ multiplex PCR assay. For the multiplex PCR, a mixture combining 60 forward primers for TCR Vbeta segments and 13 reverse primers for TCR Jbeta segments was used. TCRdb holds this immuneACCESS table with in-frame rearrangements only. Some clones are missing; in checked studies, unresolved V genes explain under half, and the rest has no known cause. The sample table records under 250,000 clones; 79% of these occur just once. The ten most abundant clones make up 4.4% of the sample. The sequencing sample was made of PBMCs. The receptor source for this set is a woman aged 25-40 years in good health and CMV-seropositive.

The chain joins TRBV5-1 to TRBJ1-5, with D perhaps matching TRBD1 (6 bases). CDR1 and CDR2 (germline): SGHRS, YFSETQ. Trimming shortened V by 0 bases and J by 5 bases, and 9 bases separated the two germline ends. The CDR3 runs to 14 residues. CDR3 region: CASSLGTDHQPQHF. Written as DNA, the CDR3 is TGCGCCAGCAGCTTGGGGACAGATCATCAGCCCCAGCATTTT.

The V call is TRBV19, the J call TRBJ1-5, with 11 bases identical to TRBD1. The trim removed 9 bases at V and 4 bases at J, leaving 2 bases unmatched. The germline V gene has CDR1 LNHDA and CDR2 SQIVND (reference sequence). This CDR3 comprises 13 residues. The CDR3 DNA reads TGTGCCAGCGGGACAGGGGGGAATCAGCCCCAGCATTTT. Its translation is CASGTGGNQPQHF.

V and J are TRBV7-9 and TRBJ2-3, with 11 bases identical to TRBD2. The CDR3 has 16 residues. CDR1 is SEHNR, CDR2 FQNEAQ, per germline (reference sequence). V was clipped by 5 bases and J by 2 bases; unmatched bases: 6. As DNA, the CDR3 is TGTGCCAGCAGCCAAAGACTAGCGGGGCCCACAGATACGCAGTATTTT. Its translation is CASSQRLAGPTDTQYF.

V is TRBV20-1 and J is TRBJ2-3; D is undetermined. This CDR3 is 10 amino acids long. The ends were cut back, 3 bases at V and 5 bases at J, with 3 bases in the middle. CDR1 is DFQATT, CDR2 SNEGSKA, per germline (reference sequence). The CDR3, as DNA: TGCAGTGCTAGTAGAGATACGCAGTATTTT. Its protein product is CSASRDTQYF.

The CDR3 protein is CASSSGRPDTQYF. The CDR3 coding sequence is TGTGCCAGCAGTTCCGGGAGGCCAGATACGCAGTATTTT. The rearrangement joins TRBV6-5 to TRBJ2-3, with 7 nucleotides matching TRBD2. CDR3 length: 13 amino acids. Germline loops: CDR1 MNHEY, CDR2 SVGAGI. After removal of 4 bases from V and 4 bases from J, the junction contained 2 bases not matched to a gene.

The chain recombines TRBV27 with TRBJ1-6; D is uncertain. The V and J ends lost 7 bases and 0 bases respectively, with 10 bases between them. The CDR3 sequence is 15 residues long. CDR1 is MNHEY and CDR2 is SMNVEV in the germline V gene (reference sequence). The CDR3 protein is CASNGASSYNSPLHF. The DNA for the CDR3 is TGTGCCAGCAATGGAGCGAGCTCCTATAATTCACCCCTCCACTTT.

The chain combines TRBV5-1 with TRBJ1-3; D is possibly TRBD1 (5 bases). V lost 5 bases and J 2 bases, leaving 11 bases between the germline ends. The CDR3 covers 14 residues. Germline-derived CDR1 and CDR2 are SGHRS and YFSETQ. The CDR3 sequence is CASRGPQAGNTIYF. The CDR3 DNA reads as TGCGCCAGCAGAGGCCCACAGGCTGGAAACACCATATATTTT.

The chain joins TRBV12-5 to TRBJ2-3; 8 bases align to TRBD1. The CDR3 length is 20 residues. Germline V gives CDR1 LGHNT, CDR2 FRNRAP. Trimming took 4 bases from V and 0 from J; bases not matched to a gene: 18. The CDR3 nucleotides are TGTGCTAGTGGTTCCGTGAAGGGACAGGCGGAACCCGCGAGCACAGATACGCAGTATTTT. Translated: CASGSVKGQAEPASTDTQYF.

The chain joins TRBV19 to TRBJ2-5; 7 bases are a match to TRBD2. From germline, CDR1 is LNHDA and CDR2 SQIVND (reference sequence). V was clipped by 7 bases and J by 3 bases; unmatched bases: 8. This CDR3 is built from 14 residues. CDR3 sequence reads: CASKASGEEETQYF. CDR3 DNA: TGTGCCAGTAAAGCGAGCGGGGAGGAAGAGACCCAGTACTTC.

V is TRBV6-5 and J is TRBJ2-7; the match to TRBD1 covers 9 bases. CDR3 length: 14 amino acids. The trim removed 8 bases at V and 6 bases at J, leaving 11 bases unmatched. Germline V CDR1 and CDR2: MNHEY, SVGAGI. The CDR3 here is CASATGTGPLEQYF. Written as DNA, the CDR3 is TGTGCCAGCGCCACCGGGACAGGGCCCCTCGAGCAGTACTTC.

J is TRBJ2-1 and V is TRBV7-9; maybe TRBD1 (6 bases). From germline, CDR1 is SEHNR and CDR2 FQNEAQ (reference sequence). The CDR3 loop spans 15 amino acids. Between the trimmed V and J ends, which lost 1 base and 9 bases, there was a span of 16 bases. This CDR3 reads CASSLESGAVSEQFF. CDR3 DNA: TGTGCCAGCAGCTTAGAATCAGGGGCGGTGAGTGAGCAGTTCTTC.

In this sample, this clone turned up a few times. The chain recombines TRBV4-1 with TRBJ2-3, with a weak D call TRBD2 (5 bases). Germline-derived CDR1 and CDR2 are MGHRA and YSYEKL. The CDR3 is 15 residues long. Trimming stripped 8 bases from V and 1 base from J, with 16 bases between. The CDR3 is CASRTSEARTDTQYF. DNA of the CDR3: TGCGCCAGCCGAACCTCGGAGGCCCGCACAGATACGCAGTATTTT.

This clone was counted once. This chain connects TRBV4-2 to TRBJ2-1, with 9 bases lining up with TRBD2. Germline trimming cut 1 base from V and 5 bases from J; bases unmatched to any gene: 6. Germline CDR1 and CDR2: LGHNA and YNFKEQ. This CDR3 is built from 16 residues. The CDR3 bases are TGTGCCAGCAGCCAAGTAGCGGGAGCGGGGAACAATGAGCAGTTCTTC. This gives the protein CASSQVAGAGNNEQFF.

V is TRBV19 and J is TRBJ2-5; D perhaps matches TRBD1 (6 bases). Trimming shortened V by 5 bases and J by 5 bases, and 18 bases separated the two germline ends. From germline, CDR1 is LNHDA and CDR2 SQIVND (reference sequence). The CDR3 is 15 amino acids. The CDR3 loop reads CASSPYWDTVETQYF. CDR3 DNA: TGTGCCAGTAGTCCGTACTGGGACACTGTGGAGACCCAGTACTTC.

The chain couples TRBV7-8 to TRBJ1-5; TRBD1 agrees at 7 bases. The CDR3 length is 14 residues. CDR1 is SGHVS, CDR2 FQNEAQ, per germline. With 5 bases clipped from V and 7 bases from J, the junction kept 8 bases outside the gene matches. This CDR3 is CASSLDRVHQPQHF. The CDR3 DNA is TGTGCCAGCAGCCTCGACAGGGTTCACCAGCCCCAGCATTTT.

The chain carries TRBV6-4 and TRBJ2-1; no firm D call. Germline V CDR1 and CDR2: MRHNA, SNTAGT. The CDR3 length is 13 residues. With 4 bases removed from V and 5 bases from J, the gap between germline ends came to 9 bases. In DNA form, the CDR3 reads TGTGCCAGCAGTGCCGCCGAGCACAATGAGCAGTTCTTC. Its protein product is CASSAAEHNEQFF.

V gene TRBV6-6 combines with J gene TRBJ1-2; TRBD1 is a possible D gene (6 bases). The CDR3 has 15 amino acids. V dropped 2 bases and J dropped 3 bases, with 13 bases sitting between them. Germline lookup yields CDR1 MNHNY and CDR2 SVGAGI (reference sequence). The CDR3 region is CASSYTGKAHYGYTF. DNA of the CDR3: TGTGCCAGCAGTTACACAGGGAAGGCACACTATGGCTACACCTTC.

This clone came up a few times. This chain connects TRBV6-5 to TRBJ2-6; perhaps TRBD1 as D (5 bases). The CDR3 runs 15 residues. Trimming cost V 6 bases and J 0 bases, with 9 bases left between them. Germline-derived CDR1 and CDR2 are MNHEY and SVGAGI. In DNA form, the CDR3 reads TGTGCCAGCAGCGACAGCTCCTCTGGGGCCAACGTCCTGACTTTC. It codes for CASSDSSSGANVLTF.

The chain recombines TRBV7-2 with TRBJ2-1; TRBD2 is a possible D gene (6 bases). Germline CDR1 is SGHTA and CDR2 is FQGNSA. The V and J ends lost 5 bases and 6 bases respectively, with 17 bases between them. The CDR3 contains 15 residues. The CDR3 is CASSLLASIPNEQFF. The CDR3 nucleotides are TGTGCCAGCAGCCTACTAGCCTCCATCCCCAATGAGCAGTTCTTC.

This chain joins TRBV10-2 and TRBJ2-7, with TRBD2 as a possible D gene (6 bases). The CDR3 contains 13 residues. Deletions cut 3 bases from V and 4 bases from J, with 10 bases between. The germline gives CDR1 WSHSY, CDR2 SAAADI. The DNA of the CDR3 is TGCGCCAGCAGTGAAATTGGGGGGTACGAGCAGTACTTC. Translation: CASSEIGGYEQYF.

The chain couples TRBV9 to TRBJ2-3; possibly TRBD2 for D (5 bases). Trimming removed 1 base at V and 2 bases at J, with 8 bases between. Per germline, CDR1 SGDLS and CDR2 YYNGEE. The CDR3 totals 14 residues. CDR3 coding DNA: TGTGCCAGCAGCGTAACGGGAATCACAGATACGCAGTATTTT. Its translation: CASSVTGITDTQYF.

This chain uses TRBV29-1 with TRBJ2-1; a possible D gene is TRBD2 (5 bases). CDR1 SQVTM and CDR2 ANQGSEA come from the germline V gene. This CDR3 is 13 amino acids long. V was shortened by 6 bases and J by 9 bases, with 18 bases between the two germline ends. The DNA for the CDR3 is TGCAGCGTGACCCTTGGACTGGGCGGTGAGCAGTTCTTC. Translated, it gives CSVTLGLGGEQFF.

V usage is TRBV7-6 and J usage is TRBJ2-7, with 7 bases fitting TRBD2. The CDR3 extends over 15 amino acids. With 5 bases clipped from V and 4 bases from J, the junction kept 11 bases outside the gene matches. CDR1 SGHVS and CDR2 FNYEAQ come from the germline V gene. The CDR3 sequence is CASSRTGEGLYEQYF. The CDR3 coding sequence is TGTGCCAGCAGCCGGACTGGGGAGGGTCTTTACGAGCAGTACTTC. Variable domain in full (rest from reference TRBV7-6 and TRBJ2-7): GAGVSQSPRYKVTKRGQDVALRCDPISGHVSLYWYRQALGQGPEFLTYFNYEAQQDKSGLPNDRFSAERPEGSISTLTIQRTEQRDSAMYRCASSRTGEGLYEQYFGPGTRLTVT.

V and J are TRBV9 and TRBJ1-2; D is perhaps TRBD1 (5 bases). The CDR3 contains 15 residues. Trimming took 2 bases from V and 7 from J, leaving 18 bases between them. CDR1 and CDR2 from the germline V gene are SGDLS and YYNGEE. For the CDR3, the DNA is TGTGCCAGCAGCGTGGGGGGGACGTCTAACGCTGGCTACACCTTC. Its translation: CASSVGGTSNAGYTF.

The genes are TRBV5-1 and TRBJ2-1; 11 bases map to TRBD2. This CDR3 contains 16 residues. With V trimmed by 2 bases and J by 3 bases, 4 bases remained unmatched. The germline gives CDR1 SGHRS, CDR2 YFSETQ. CDR3 sequence (DNA): TGCGCCAGCAGCTTAACTAGCGGGGGACACTACAATGAGCAGTTCTTC. Protein product: CASSLTSGGHYNEQFF.

The chain recombines TRBV5-5 with TRBJ2-1, with a possible D match to TRBD1 (6 bases). The CDR3 extends over 16 amino acids. Germline V gene lookup returns CDR1 SGHKS and CDR2 YYEKEE (reference sequence). The V and J ends lost 3 bases and 0 bases respectively, with 13 bases between them. For the CDR3, the DNA is TGTGCCAGCAGCTCGACAGGAGGTTACTCCTACAATGAGCAGTTCTTC. Translated: CASSSTGGYSYNEQFF.

V is TRBV6-1 and J is TRBJ2-7; 8 nucleotides match TRBD2. V lost 2 bases and J lost 0; bases outside the gene matches: 12. CDR3 size: 18 residues. Germline-derived CDR1 and CDR2 are MNHNS and SASEGT. For the CDR3, the DNA is TGTGCCAGCAGTGAATTTACGGTTTGGCGGGGGGACTCCTACGAGCAGTACTTC. Protein sequence: CASSEFTVWRGDSYEQYF.

The chain recombines TRBV4-3 with TRBJ2-6, with D possibly matching TRBD2 (6 bases). The CDR3 loop spans 16 amino acids. Trimming took 0 bases from V and 6 from J, leaving 12 bases between them. Germline V lookup: CDR1 LGHNA, CDR2 YSLEER. CDR3 bases: TGCGCCAGCAGCCAAGATGTCCCGGGAGAGGCCAACGTCCTGACTTTC. Its translation: CASSQDVPGEANVLTF.

The chain recombines TRBV6-4 with TRBJ2-1; maybe TRBD2 (5 bases). The CDR3 length is 11 residues. The germline V gene has CDR1 MRHNA and CDR2 SNTAGT. The V end lost 5 bases, the J end lost 12 bases, and 11 bases lay between the germline ends. The CDR3 DNA follows: TGTGCCAGCAGTTTGTTGGGGAGGCAGTTCTTC. Encoded protein: CASSLLGRQFF.

The J gene is TRBJ1-5, the V gene TRBV11-2; 8 bases are shared with TRBD1. Germline-derived CDR1 and CDR2 are SGHAT and FQNNGV. V was clipped by 1 base and J by 6 bases; unmatched bases: 2. This CDR3 spans 14 amino acids. CDR3 residues: CASSLGTGSQPQHF. Here the CDR3 DNA reads TGTGCCAGCAGCTTAGGGACAGGGAGTCAGCCCCAGCATTTT. The full variable domain, its missing parts supplied by reference TRBV11-2 and TRBJ1-5, is EAGVAQSPRYKIIEKRQSVAFWCNPISGHATLYWYQQILGQGPKLLIQFQNNGVVDDSQLPKDRFSAERLKGVDSTLKIQPAKLEDSAVYLCASSLGTGSQPQHFGDGTRLSIL.